Each of the 20 T cell receptor beta chains below was sequenced from the same sample in a study of T cells in Graves' hyperthyroidism and ophthalmopathy (dated by TCRdb to between 2018 and 2021). The method behind the library was multiplex PCR. Sequencing was carried out with an Illumina HiSeq 2000. TCR beta CDR3 regions were amplified from RNA transcripts. A first-round RT-PCR of the TCR CDR3 used the HTBI primer set with the Qiagen OneStep RT-PCR kit. TCRdb passed the public sequencing reads through fastp at Q25 and MiXCR, retaining productive beta sequences. Merged by CDR3 protein, the rows form single entries marked with the most common genes and DNA. Across this sample there are 450,000 to 650,000 distinct CDR3 sequences, with more than 15% seen only once. The biggest ten clones account for 15% to 20% of the sample. Input material: blood. These receptors originate from a woman younger than 35 with Graves' ophthalmopathy.

In its sample, this clonotype was seen many times. J is TRBJ2-1 and V is TRBV6-1; the match to TRBD1 covers 9 bases. V lost 7 bases, J lost 8 bases, and 15 bases stayed unmatched. CDR1 is MNHNS and CDR2 is SASEGT in the germline V gene. This CDR3 is built from 16 residues. CDR3 residues: CASTRWETGGVDEQFF. The CDR3 DNA is TGTGCCAGCACTCGTTGGGAGACAGGGGGTGTGGATGAGCAGTTCTTC.

This clonotype turned up a few times. The rearrangement links TRBV6-1 to TRBJ1-1, with a possible D match to TRBD1 (6 bases). This CDR3 region has 14 residues. The V end lost 1 base, the J end lost 7 bases, and 13 bases lay between the germline ends. In germline, CDR1 is MNHNS, CDR2 SASEGT. CDR3 nucleotide sequence: TGTGCCAGCAGTGAAGGTCGGGGGCTGGGTGAAGCTTTCTTT. This sequence encodes CASSEGRGLGEAFF.

V usage is TRBV15 and J usage is TRBJ2-3; 9 bases are a match to TRBD1. V shed 5 bases and J 4 bases; nucleotides not matched to a gene: 10. Germline values: CDR1 LNHNV, CDR2 YYDKDF (reference sequence). CDR3 length: 16 residues. The CDR3 protein is CATSEGTGRGADTQYF. The CDR3 coding sequence is TGTGCCACCAGCGAGGGGACAGGGAGGGGGGCAGATACGCAGTATTTT.

The chain uses TRBV15 and TRBJ1-2, with D perhaps TRBD1 (5 bases). This CDR3 contains 16 residues. V gave up 0 bases and J gave up 8 bases, with 19 bases separating them. Germline V CDR1 and CDR2: LNHNV, YYDKDF (reference sequence). Written as DNA, the CDR3 is TGTGCCACCAGCAGAGATCTTAGTCGGGGCGGGGAAGGCTACACCTTC. Its protein is CATSRDLSRGGEGYTF. Looking up the rest from reference TRBV15 and TRBJ1-2 gives the full variable domain: DAMVIQNPRYQVTQFGKPVTLSCSQTLNHNVMYWYQQKSSQAPKLLFHYYDKDFNNEADTPDNFQSRRPNTSFCFLDIRSPGLGDTAMYLCATSRDLSRGGEGYTFGSGTRLTVV.

This chain joins TRBV30 and TRBJ1-3; D gene ambiguous. Germline V gene data show CDR1 as GTSNPN and CDR2 as SVGIG (reference sequence). Trimming stripped 2 bases from V and 2 bases from J, with 7 bases between. The CDR3 length is 13 residues. The CDR3 sequence is CAWSLGAGNTIYF. For the CDR3, the DNA is TGTGCCTGGAGTCTCGGTGCTGGAAACACCATATATTTT. Using reference TRBV30 and TRBJ1-3 for the parts outside the CDR3, the full variable domain is SQTIHQWPATLVQPVGSPLSLECTVEGTSNPNLYWYRQAAGRGLQLLFYSVGIGQISSEVPQNLSASRPQDRQFILSSKKLLLSDSGFYLCAWSLGAGNTIYFGEGSWLTVV.

This clonotype turned up a few times. V is TRBV9 and J is TRBJ1-1, with unresolved D. Germline V gene sequence: CDR1 SGDLS, CDR2 YYNGEE. Trimming pared 0 bases from V and 6 bases from J, leaving 9 bases between. The CDR3 loop spans 13 amino acids. Here the CDR3 reads CASSVGPKSEAFF. The CDR3 DNA is TGTGCCAGCAGCGTAGGACCCAAGTCTGAAGCTTTCTTT.

The sample holds many counts of this clonotype. V and J are TRBV2 and TRBJ1-1; D is unclear. V was cut by 8 bases and J by 0 bases, with 10 bases left in between. The CDR3 covers 13 residues. The germline V gene encodes CDR1 SNHLY and CDR2 FYNNEI. The CDR3: CASAADLNTEAFF. Here the CDR3 DNA reads TGTGCCAGCGCGGCGGATTTGAACACTGAAGCTTTCTTT.

This clonotype was observed many times. The gene calls are TRBV27 and TRBJ1-5; D is unclear. Deletions cut 6 bases from V and 7 bases from J, with 16 bases between. From germline, CDR1 is MNHEY and CDR2 SMNVEV (reference sequence). This CDR3 region has 14 residues. The DNA for the CDR3 is TGTGCCAGCAGCCCTAGACGGGAAGGGCAGCCCCAGCATTTT. Translation gives CASSPRREGQPQHF.

Only a few counts were recorded for this clonotype. The J gene is TRBJ2-1, the V gene TRBV14; no firm D call. The CDR3 contains 14 residues. Trimming removed 0 bases from V and 11 bases from J, with 14 bases in between. CDR1 is SGHDN, CDR2 FVKESK, per germline. The CDR3 protein is CASSQDKEQHKQFF. The CDR3 DNA is TGTGCCAGCAGCCAAGATAAGGAACAGCACAAGCAGTTCTTC. Supplemented by reference TRBV14 and TRBJ2-1, the full variable domain reads EAGVTQFPSHSVIEKGQTVTLRCDPISGHDNLYWYRRVMGKEIKFLLHFVKESKQDESGMPNNRFLAERTGGTYSTLKVQPAELEDSGVYFCASSQDKEQHKQFFGPGTRLTVL.

This clonotype was observed many times. V gene TRBV11-2 combines with J gene TRBJ2-5; 7 bases are shared with TRBD1. With V trimmed by 0 bases and J by 12 bases, 4 bases remained unmatched. CDR1 SGHAT and CDR2 FQNNGV come from the germline V gene. The CDR3 covers 12 residues. The CDR3 DNA sequence: TGTGCCAGCAGCTTAGATATAGGGGGCAAGTACTTC. It specifies CASSLDIGGKYF. Full variable domain (remainder filled in from reference TRBV11-2 and TRBJ2-5): EAGVAQSPRYKIIEKRQSVAFWCNPISGHATLYWYQQILGQGPKLLIQFQNNGVVDDSQLPKDRFSAERLKGVDSTLKIQPAKLEDSAVYLCASSLDIGGKYFGPGTRLLVL.

This clonotype was seen a handful of times. The chain recombines TRBV20-1 with TRBJ2-7, with D tentatively TRBD2 (5 bases). The V gene lost 6 bases and the J gene lost 0 bases, with 12 bases spanning the gap. CDR1 and CDR2 (germline): DFQATT, SNEGSKA (reference sequence). CDR3 length: 13 amino acids. The CDR3: CSAFSGDSYEQYF. Here the CDR3 DNA reads TGCAGTGCGTTCAGCGGAGACTCCTACGAGCAGTACTTC.

This clonotype has more than one count but fewer than ten. A much larger clonotype is one base distant, so this may be a read error. This chain connects TRBV7-6 to TRBJ2-1; no definite D call. The germline V gene has CDR1 SGHVS and CDR2 FNYEAQ. This CDR3 region has 18 residues. This CDR3 is CASSLGSWVAWIGNGQFF. The DNA of the CDR3 is TGTGCCAGCAGCTTGGGAAGCTGGGTAGCTTGGATTGGCAATGGGCAGTTCTTC.

This clonotype was counted ten times or more. The rearrangement links TRBV12-3 or TRBV12-4 to TRBJ1-1; D is perhaps TRBD1 (6 bases). V was trimmed by 2 bases and J by 0 bases, leaving 16 bases between them. The CDR3 has 17 amino acids. Here the CDR3 reads CASSLFAGELMNTEAFF. CDR3 nucleotide sequence: TGTGCCAGCAGTTTATTCGCAGGGGAACTTATGAACACTGAAGCTTTCTTT.

The table lists this clonotype with many counts. CDR3 amino acids: CASSPLRDRVGEQFF. The CDR3 region has the DNA TGCGCCAGCAGCCCACTACGGGACAGGGTGGGTGAGCAGTTCTTC. The chain couples TRBV5-1 to TRBJ2-1; 9 positions agree with TRBD1. Germline values: CDR1 SGHRS, CDR2 YFSETQ. The trim removed 4 bases at V and 9 bases at J, leaving 11 bases unmatched. The CDR3 spans 15 residues.

The V call is TRBV15, the J call TRBJ1-2; tentative D call: TRBD1 (5 bases). V was trimmed by 5 bases and J by 2 bases, leaving 9 bases between them. Germline CDR1 reads LNHNV; CDR2 reads YYDKDF (reference sequence). CDR3 length: 13 residues. The CDR3 spells CATSAGRNYGYTF. As DNA, the CDR3 is TGTGCCACCAGCGCAGGGAGGAACTATGGCTACACCTTC.

This clonotype showed up just a few times. Given a much more abundant clone one base away, this may be a read error. The CDR3 sequence: CASSPVRMNAEAFF. The CDR3 DNA reads TGTGCCAGCAGCCCGGTCCGGATGAACGCTGAAGCTTTCTTT. The V gene is TRBV28, the J gene TRBJ1-1; D gene unclear. CDR3 length: 14 amino acids. Germline V gene sequence: CDR1 MDHEN, CDR2 SYDVKM.

With regard to this clonotype: One end of the junction fails to match germline, which may point to a read error. The rearrangement joins TRBV6-5 to TRBJ2-7, with D tentatively TRBD1 (5 bases). The CDR3 extends over 15 amino acids. CDR1 and CDR2 (germline): MNHEY, SVGAGI. This chain's CDR3 is CANSYSTDYSYEQYF. In DNA form, the CDR3 reads TGTGCCAACAGTTACTCGACAGATTACTCCTACGAGCAGTACTTC.

This clonotype came up many times. The CDR3 region has the DNA TGCGCCAGCAGCCGGTACAGCCCCGAAGATGGCTACACCTTC. This translates into CASSRYSPEDGYTF. This rearrangement joins TRBV5-1 to TRBJ1-2; no clear D gene. CDR1 is SGHRS and CDR2 is YFSETQ in the germline V gene. The ends were cut back, 4 bases at V and 6 bases at J, with 16 bases in the middle. This CDR3 is built from 14 residues.

This clonotype was recorded many times. The V and J genes are TRBV28 and TRBJ2-1; 7 bases match TRBD1. The V segment lost 5 bases and the J segment 9 bases; nucleotides outside the gene matches: 16. The germline gives CDR1 MDHEN, CDR2 SYDVKM. The CDR3 covers 16 residues. The CDR3 DNA reads as TGTGCCAGCAGTCGACCGGGACAGACGACACGGGGTGAGCAGTTCTTC. This translates into CASSRPGQTTRGEQFF.

This clonotype was detected a few times. The chain has TRBV5-1 and TRBJ2-7, with 8 bases identical to TRBD1. Germline V gene sequence: CDR1 SGHRS, CDR2 YFSETQ. There are 14 residues in the CDR3. V shed 4 bases and J 2 bases; nucleotides not matched to a gene: 5. The CDR3 coding sequence is TGCGCCAGCAGCCGACAGGGGACCACCTACGAGCAGTACTTC. It translates to CASSRQGTTYEQYF.